This passage covers 5 T cell receptor beta chains from one sample sequenced in a study of T cell responses to AZD1222 COVID-19 vaccine (dated by TCRdb to the early 2020s). Library prep was done by the immunoSEQ multiplex PCR assay. TCRdb limited this immuneACCESS table to in-frame rearrangements with V and J called. A share of clones is missing; checked studies link under half to unresolved V genes, and the rest is unexplained. For this sample there are more than 100,000 clones; approximately 90% appear just once. The top ten clones comprise 1.3% to 1.5% of the sample. The time point label of this sample denotes: baseline before first vaccination. The input for sequencing was peripheral blood, taken on day 0 of AZD1222 vaccination. The receptors derive from an adult in good health.

J is TRBJ1-5 and V is TRBV6-5, with a weak D call TRBD1 (5 bases). The CDR3 has 14 amino acids. V lost 2 bases to trimming and J lost 5 bases, with 10 bases between them. Germline-derived CDR1 and CDR2 are MNHEY and SVGAGI. Here the CDR3 reads CASSYGSGDQPQHF. DNA for the CDR3: TGTGCCAGCAGTTACGGGTCGGGGGATCAGCCCCAGCATTTT.

The chain couples TRBV24-1 to TRBJ1-5; unclear D gene. The CDR3 is made up of 17 amino acids. V lost 3 bases to trimming and J lost 1 base, with 15 bases between them. CDR1 and CDR2 from the germline V gene are KGHDR and SFDVKD. CDR3: CATSDGQSGGSNQPQHF. The DNA of the CDR3 is TGTGCCACCAGTGATGGCCAGTCGGGAGGAAGCAATCAGCCCCAGCATTTT.

At least ten counts were recorded for this clone. V is TRBV2 and J is TRBJ1-5; D is undetermined. Looked up from germline, CDR1 is SNHLY and CDR2 is FYNNEI. The V end lost 4 bases, the J end lost 5 bases, and 3 bases lay between the germline ends. This CDR3 is 11 amino acids long. The CDR3 protein is CASSGDQPQHF. In DNA form, the CDR3 reads TGTGCCAGCAGTGGAGATCAGCCCCAGCATTTT.

The J gene is TRBJ2-1, the V gene TRBV7-3, with D possibly matching TRBD2 (6 bases). V was shortened by 4 bases and J by 0 bases, with 13 bases between the two germline ends. Per the germline V gene, CDR1 is SGHTA and CDR2 is FQGTGA. CDR3 size: 16 residues. Here the CDR3 reads CASSCEGGSSYNEQFF. CDR3 nucleotides: TGTGCCAGCAGCTGTGAGGGAGGAAGCTCCTACAATGAGCAGTTCTTC. Full variable domain (missing parts from reference TRBV7-3 and TRBJ2-1): GAGVSQTPSNKVTEKGKYVELRCDPISGHTALYWYRQSLGQGPEFLIYFQGTGAADDSGLPNDRFFAVRPEGSVSTLKIQRTERGDSAVYLCASSCEGGSSYNEQFFGPGTRLTVL.

The rearrangement uses TRBV6-5 and TRBJ1-2; possibly TRBD1 for D (6 bases). There are 14 residues in the CDR3. The V end lost 2 bases, the J end lost 8 bases, and 15 bases lay between the germline ends. Germline V lookup: CDR1 MNHEY, CDR2 SVGAGI. The CDR3 DNA reads TGTGCCAGCAGTTACCGAGGGGGTGGTGGCGGCTACACCTTC. Amino acid sequence: CASSYRGGGGGYTF.